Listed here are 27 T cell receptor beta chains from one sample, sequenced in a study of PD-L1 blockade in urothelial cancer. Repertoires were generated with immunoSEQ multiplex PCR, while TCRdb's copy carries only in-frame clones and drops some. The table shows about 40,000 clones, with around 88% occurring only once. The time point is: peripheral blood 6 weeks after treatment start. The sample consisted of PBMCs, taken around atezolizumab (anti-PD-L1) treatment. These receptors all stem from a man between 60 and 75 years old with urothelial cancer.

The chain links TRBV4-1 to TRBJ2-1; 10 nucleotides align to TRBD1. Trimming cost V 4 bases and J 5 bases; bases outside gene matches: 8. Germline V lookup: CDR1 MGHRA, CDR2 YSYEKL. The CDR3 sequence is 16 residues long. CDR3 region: CASSLGFGTGDNEQFF. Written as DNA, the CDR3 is TGCGCCAGCAGCCTAGGGTTTGGGACAGGGGACAATGAGCAGTTCTTC.

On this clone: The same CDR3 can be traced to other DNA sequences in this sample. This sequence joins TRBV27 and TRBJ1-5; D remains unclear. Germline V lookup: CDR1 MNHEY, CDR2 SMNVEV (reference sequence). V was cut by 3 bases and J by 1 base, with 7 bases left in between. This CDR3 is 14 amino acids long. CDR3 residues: CASSFRGSNQPQHF. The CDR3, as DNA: TGTGCCAGCAGTTTTCGAGGGAGCAATCAGCCCCAGCATTTT.

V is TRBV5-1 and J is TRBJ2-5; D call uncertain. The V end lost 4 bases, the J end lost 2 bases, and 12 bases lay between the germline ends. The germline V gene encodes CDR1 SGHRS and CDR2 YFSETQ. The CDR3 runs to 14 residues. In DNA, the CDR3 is TGCGCCAGCAGCCCCGGTAGCCTGCAAGAGACCCAGTACTTC. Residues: CASSPGSLQETQYF.

This CDR3 reads CAIRSTGQREANYGYTF. The CDR3 nucleotides read TGTGCCATCAGGTCGACAGGGCAAAGGGAGGCTAACTATGGCTACACCTTC. This chain links TRBV10-3 with TRBJ1-2, with 7 bases matching TRBD1. Germline CDR1 reads ENHRY; CDR2 reads SYGVKD. The CDR3 contains 17 residues. Trimming cost V 6 bases and J 0 bases; bases outside gene matches: 13.

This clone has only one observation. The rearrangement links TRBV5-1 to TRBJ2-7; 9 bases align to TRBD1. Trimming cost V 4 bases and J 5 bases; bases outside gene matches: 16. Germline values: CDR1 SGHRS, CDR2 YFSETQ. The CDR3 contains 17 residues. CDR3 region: CASSRKISGTGYDEQYF. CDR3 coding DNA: TGCGCCAGCAGCCGAAAAATTTCCGGGACAGGGTACGACGAGCAGTACTTC.

In DNA, the CDR3 is TGTGCCAGCAGCAATGAGTGGGGGGCAGATACGCAGTATTTT. It encodes CASSNEWGADTQYF. The gene calls are TRBV9 and TRBJ2-3; D possibly corresponds to TRBD2 (6 bases). The germline V gene has CDR1 SGDLS and CDR2 YYNGEE. Trimming stripped 4 bases from V and 4 bases from J, with 13 bases between. The CDR3 is 14 amino acids.

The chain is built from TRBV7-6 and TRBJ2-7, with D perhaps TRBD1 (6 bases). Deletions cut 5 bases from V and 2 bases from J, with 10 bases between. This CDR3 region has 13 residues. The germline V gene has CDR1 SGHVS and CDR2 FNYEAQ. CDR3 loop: CASSLQGTYEQYF. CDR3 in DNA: TGTGCCAGCAGCCTACAGGGAACCTACGAGCAGTACTTC.

Here the CDR3 reads CAWIRREGGNSPLHF. The CDR3 DNA reads as TGTGCCTGGATTCGCAGGGAAGGGGGAAATTCACCCCTCCACTTT. The gene calls are TRBV30 and TRBJ1-6; TRBD1 might be the D (6 bases). Germline values: CDR1 GTSNPN, CDR2 SVGIG (reference sequence). The V gene lost 4 bases and the J gene lost 7 bases, with 17 bases spanning the gap. The CDR3 spans 15 residues.

The DNA of the CDR3 is TGTGCCAGCAGCCCTCTGAGGGCTGGGGATACGCAGTATTTT. It codes for CASSPLRAGDTQYF. The chain joins TRBV9 to TRBJ2-3, with D perhaps matching TRBD2 (5 bases). V gave up 4 bases and J gave up 6 bases, with 15 bases separating them. The CDR3 is 14 residues long. The germline gives CDR1 SGDLS, CDR2 YYNGEE.

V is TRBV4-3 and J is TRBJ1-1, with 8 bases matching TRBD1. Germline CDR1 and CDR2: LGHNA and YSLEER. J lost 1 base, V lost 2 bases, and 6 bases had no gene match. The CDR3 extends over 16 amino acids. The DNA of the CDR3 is TGCGCCAGCAGCCAAAATCAGGGGGCCACGAACACTGAAGCTTTCTTT. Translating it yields CASSQNQGATNTEAFF.

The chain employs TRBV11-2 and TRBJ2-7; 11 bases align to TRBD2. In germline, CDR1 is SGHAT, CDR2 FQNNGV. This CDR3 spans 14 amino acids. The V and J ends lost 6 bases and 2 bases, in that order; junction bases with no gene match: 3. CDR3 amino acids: CASRPSGGTYEQYF. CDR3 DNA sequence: TGTGCCAGCAGACCTAGCGGGGGGACCTACGAGCAGTACTTC.

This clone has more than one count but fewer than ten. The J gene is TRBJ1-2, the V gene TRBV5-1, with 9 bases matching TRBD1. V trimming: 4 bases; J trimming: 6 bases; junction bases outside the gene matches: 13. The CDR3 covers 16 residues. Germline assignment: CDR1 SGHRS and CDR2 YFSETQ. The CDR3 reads CASSPVPGQGMHGYTF. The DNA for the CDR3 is TGCGCCAGCAGCCCCGTCCCGGGACAGGGAATGCATGGCTACACCTTC. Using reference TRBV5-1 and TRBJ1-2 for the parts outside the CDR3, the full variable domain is KAGVTQTPRYLIKTRGQQVTLSCSPISGHRSVSWYQQTPGQGLQFLFEYFSETQRNKGNFPGRFSGRQFSNSRSEMNVSTLELGDSALYLCASSPVPGQGMHGYTFGSGTRLTVV.

CDR3 sequence: CAWSPGGRYYNEQFF. The CDR3 nucleotides are TGTGCCTGGAGTCCGGGTGGGAGATATTACAATGAGCAGTTCTTC. The rearrangement joins TRBV30 to TRBJ2-1; D possibly corresponds to TRBD2 (5 bases). The germline V and J ends were trimmed by 2 bases and 4 bases, with 15 bases remaining between them. The CDR3 runs to 15 residues. Per the germline V gene, CDR1 is GTSNPN and CDR2 is SVGIG (reference sequence). Drawing the rest from reference TRBV30 and TRBJ2-1, the complete variable domain is SQTIHQWPATLVQPVGSPLSLECTVEGTSNPNLYWYRQAAGRGLQLLFYSVGIGQISSEVPQNLSASRPQDRQFILSSKKLLLSDSGFYLCAWSPGGRYYNEQFFGPGTRLTVL.

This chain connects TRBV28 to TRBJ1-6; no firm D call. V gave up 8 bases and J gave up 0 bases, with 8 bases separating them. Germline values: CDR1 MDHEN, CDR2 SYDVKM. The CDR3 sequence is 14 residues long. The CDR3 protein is CASEGSSYNSPLHF. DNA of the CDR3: TGTGCCAGCGAGGGCAGCTCCTATAATTCACCCCTCCACTTT.

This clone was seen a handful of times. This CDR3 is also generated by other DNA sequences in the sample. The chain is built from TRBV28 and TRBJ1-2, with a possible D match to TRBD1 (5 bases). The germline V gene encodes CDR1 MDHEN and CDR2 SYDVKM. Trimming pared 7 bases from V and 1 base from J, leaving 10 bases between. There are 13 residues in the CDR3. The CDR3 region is CASTSTDNYGYTF. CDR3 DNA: TGTGCCAGCACGTCGACAGATAACTATGGCTACACCTTC.

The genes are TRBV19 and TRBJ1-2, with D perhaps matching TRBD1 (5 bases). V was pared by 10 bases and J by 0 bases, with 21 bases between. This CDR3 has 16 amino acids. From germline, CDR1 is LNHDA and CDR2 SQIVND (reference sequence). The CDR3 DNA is TGTGCCACCAGTCGACAGAACCCCCTGACTAACTATGGCTACACCTTC. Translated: CATSRQNPLTNYGYTF. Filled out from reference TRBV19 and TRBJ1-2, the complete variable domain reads DGGITQSPKYLFRKEGQNVTLSCEQNLNHDAMYWYRQDPGQGLRLIYYSQIVNDFQKGDIAEGYSVSREKKESFPLTVTSAQKNPTAFYLCATSRQNPLTNYGYTFGSGTRLTVV.

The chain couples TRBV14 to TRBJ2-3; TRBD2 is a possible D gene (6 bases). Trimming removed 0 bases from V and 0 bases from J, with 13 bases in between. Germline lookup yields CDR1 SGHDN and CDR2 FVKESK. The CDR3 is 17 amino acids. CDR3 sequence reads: CASSQDGGKYSTDTQYF. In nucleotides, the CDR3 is TGTGCCAGCAGCCAAGACGGAGGGAAATACAGCACAGATACGCAGTATTTT. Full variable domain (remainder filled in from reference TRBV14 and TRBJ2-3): EAGVTQFPSHSVIEKGQTVTLRCDPISGHDNLYWYRRVMGKEIKFLLHFVKESKQDESGMPNNRFLAERTGGTYSTLKVQPAELEDSGVYFCASSQDGGKYSTDTQYFGPGTRLTVL.

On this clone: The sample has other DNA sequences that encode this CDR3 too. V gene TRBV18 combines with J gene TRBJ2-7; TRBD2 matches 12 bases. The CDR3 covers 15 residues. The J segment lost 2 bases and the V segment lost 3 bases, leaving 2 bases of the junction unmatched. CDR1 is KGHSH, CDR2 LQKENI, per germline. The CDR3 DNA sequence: TGTGCCAGCTCACCGAGGACTAGCGGGACCTACGAGCAGTACTTC. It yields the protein CASSPRTSGTYEQYF.

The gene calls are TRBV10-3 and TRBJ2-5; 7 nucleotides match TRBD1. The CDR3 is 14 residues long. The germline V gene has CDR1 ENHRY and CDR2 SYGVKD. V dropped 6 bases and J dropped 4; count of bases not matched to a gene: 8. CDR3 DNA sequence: TGTGCCATCAGGGAGGACAGGATCCCAGAGACCCAGTACTTC. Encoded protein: CAIREDRIPETQYF.

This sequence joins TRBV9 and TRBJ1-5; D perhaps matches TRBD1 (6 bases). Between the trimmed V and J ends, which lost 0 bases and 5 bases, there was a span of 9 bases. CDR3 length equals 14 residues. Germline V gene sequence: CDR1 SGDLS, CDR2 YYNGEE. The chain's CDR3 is CASSVGDTYQPQHF. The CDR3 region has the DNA TGTGCCAGCAGCGTAGGGGACACCTATCAGCCCCAGCATTTT.

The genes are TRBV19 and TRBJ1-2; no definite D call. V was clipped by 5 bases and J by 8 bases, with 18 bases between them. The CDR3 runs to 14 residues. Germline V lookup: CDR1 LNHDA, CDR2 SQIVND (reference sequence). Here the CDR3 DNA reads TGTGCCAGTAGTGAGTCAGGAGAAACGGGGGGCTACACCTTC. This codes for CASSESGETGGYTF.

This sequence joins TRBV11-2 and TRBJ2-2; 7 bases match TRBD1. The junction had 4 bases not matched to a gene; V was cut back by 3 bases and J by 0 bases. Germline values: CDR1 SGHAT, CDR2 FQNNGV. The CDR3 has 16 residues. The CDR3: CASSFGQVANTGELFF. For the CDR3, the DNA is TGTGCCAGCAGCTTTGGACAGGTAGCGAACACCGGGGAGCTGTTTTTT.

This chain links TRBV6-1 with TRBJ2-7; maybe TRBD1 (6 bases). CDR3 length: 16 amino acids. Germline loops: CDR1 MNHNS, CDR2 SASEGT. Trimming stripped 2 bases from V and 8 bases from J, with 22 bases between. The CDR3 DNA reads TGTGCCAGCAGTGAACCTCCAGGGGTCCCATGGGCCCAGCAGTACTTC. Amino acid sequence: CASSEPPGVPWAQQYF.

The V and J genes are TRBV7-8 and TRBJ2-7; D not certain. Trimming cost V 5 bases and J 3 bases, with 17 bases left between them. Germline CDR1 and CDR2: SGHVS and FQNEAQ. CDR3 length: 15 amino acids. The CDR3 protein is CASSPSPHSIYEQYF. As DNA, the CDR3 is TGTGCCAGCAGCCCGTCTCCCCACAGCATCTACGAGCAGTACTTC.

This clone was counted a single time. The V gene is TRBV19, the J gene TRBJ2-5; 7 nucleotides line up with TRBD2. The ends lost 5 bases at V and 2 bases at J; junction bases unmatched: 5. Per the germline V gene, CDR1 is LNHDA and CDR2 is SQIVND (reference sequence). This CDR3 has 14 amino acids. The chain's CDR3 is CASSPSGEQETQYF. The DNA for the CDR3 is TGTGCCAGTAGTCCCAGCGGGGAACAAGAGACCCAGTACTTC.

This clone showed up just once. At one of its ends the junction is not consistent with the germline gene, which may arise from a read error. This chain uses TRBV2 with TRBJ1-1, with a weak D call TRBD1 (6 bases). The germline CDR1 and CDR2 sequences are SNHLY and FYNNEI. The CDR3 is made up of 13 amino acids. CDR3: CASREEQGTEAFF. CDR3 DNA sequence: TGTGCCAGCAGAGAAGAACAGGGAACTGAAGCTTTCTTT.

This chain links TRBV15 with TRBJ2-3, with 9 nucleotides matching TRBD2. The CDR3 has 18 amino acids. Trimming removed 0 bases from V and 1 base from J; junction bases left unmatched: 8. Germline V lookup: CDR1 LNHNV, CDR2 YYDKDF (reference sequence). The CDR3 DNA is TGTGCCACCAGCAGAGATTTCCCCAGCGGGAGGCGCACAGATACGCAGTATTTT. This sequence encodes CATSRDFPSGRRTDTQYF.